This TCR beta chain was documented in a study of T cell responses to AZD1222 COVID-19 vaccine. Notes on the study in general: Two AZD1222 administrations were followed by greater Spike-specific TCR breadth and depth. The donors showed a predominance of white British ancestry and of females, with possible underestimation of clonal diversity.

Timing groups of about 4 and about 12 weeks for second doses were pooled. About this clone: Antigen specificity is unknown.

CDR1 SQVTM and CDR2 ANQGSEA come from the germline V gene. J was trimmed by 0 bases and V by 1 base; bases with no gene match: 6. The CDR3 spans 15 residues. Clones were read by immunoSEQ multiplex PCR, and TCRdb kept only the in-frame ones, dropping some. The sample yields 120,000 to 150,000 clones, roughly nine tenths seen once. The rearrangement joins TRBV29-1 to TRBJ2-7, with 7 nucleotides matching TRBD2. The sample here was peripheral blood, taken 28 days after the second AZD1222 dose. The sequence was obtained from an adult who received the AZD1222 COVID-19 vaccine. The CDR3 nucleotides read TGCAGCGTTGAAGTAAGGGGAGGGGTCTCCTACGAGCAGTACTTC. Protein: CSVEVRGGVSYEQYF.